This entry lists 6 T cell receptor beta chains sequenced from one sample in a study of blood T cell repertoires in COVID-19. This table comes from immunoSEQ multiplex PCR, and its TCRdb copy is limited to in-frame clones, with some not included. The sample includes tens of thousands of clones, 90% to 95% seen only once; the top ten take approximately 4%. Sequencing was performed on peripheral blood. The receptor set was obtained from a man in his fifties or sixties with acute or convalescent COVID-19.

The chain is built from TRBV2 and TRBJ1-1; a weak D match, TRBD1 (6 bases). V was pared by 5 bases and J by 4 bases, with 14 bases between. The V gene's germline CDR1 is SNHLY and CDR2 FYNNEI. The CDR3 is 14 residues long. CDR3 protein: CASSSGAGVTEAFF. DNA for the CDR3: TGTGCCAGCAGTTCAGGGGCCGGGGTCACTGAAGCTTTCTTT.

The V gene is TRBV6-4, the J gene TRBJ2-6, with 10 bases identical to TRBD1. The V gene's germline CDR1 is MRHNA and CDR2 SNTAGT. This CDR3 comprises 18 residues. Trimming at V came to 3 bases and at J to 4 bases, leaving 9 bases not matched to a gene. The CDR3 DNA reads TGTGCCAGCAGTGAGTTTGGGACAGGGGCGCGAGGGGCCAACGTCCTGACTTTC. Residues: CASSEFGTGARGANVLTF.

As DNA, the CDR3 is TGTGCCACCAGTGATTTCGGGACAGGGAAGACCGGGGAGCTGTTTTTT. Translation: CATSDFGTGKTGELFF. This chain links TRBV24-1 with TRBJ2-2, with 9 bases matching TRBD1. CDR1 is KGHDR, CDR2 SFDVKD, per germline. The V segment lost 1 base and the J segment 5 bases; nucleotides outside the gene matches: 4. There are 16 residues in the CDR3.

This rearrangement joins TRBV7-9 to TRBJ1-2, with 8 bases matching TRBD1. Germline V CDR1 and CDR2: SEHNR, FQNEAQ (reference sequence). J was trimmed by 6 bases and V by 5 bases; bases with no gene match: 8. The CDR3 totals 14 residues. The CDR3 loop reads CASSLGQGRDGYTF. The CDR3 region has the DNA TGTGCCAGCAGCCTAGGACAGGGTCGGGATGGCTACACCTTC.

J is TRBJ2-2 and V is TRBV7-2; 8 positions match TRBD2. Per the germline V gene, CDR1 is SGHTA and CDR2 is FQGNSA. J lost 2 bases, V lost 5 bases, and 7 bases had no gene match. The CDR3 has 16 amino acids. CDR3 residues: CASSQKGLGNTGELFF. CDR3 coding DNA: TGTGCCAGCAGCCAAAAGGGACTAGGAAACACCGGGGAGCTGTTTTTT.

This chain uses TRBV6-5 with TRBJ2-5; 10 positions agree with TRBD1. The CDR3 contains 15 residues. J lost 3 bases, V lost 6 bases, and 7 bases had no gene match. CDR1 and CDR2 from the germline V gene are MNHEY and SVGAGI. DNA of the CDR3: TGTGCCAGCAGAGGACAGGGGGGTTCCAAAGAGACCCAGTACTTC. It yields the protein CASRGQGGSKETQYF.